This T cell receptor beta chain was sequenced during a study of naive and memory T cell subsets. Ligated cDNA underwent four rounds of PCR with nested alpha and beta constant region primers and SP2. Blood and skin TCR RNA was reverse transcribed with alpha and beta constant primers. A single record per CDR3 protein comes from TCRdb applying MiXCR to the 5' RACE reads. In the table there are roughly 60,000 distinct CDR3 sequences, 5.5% to 8.5% of which are singletons. Deletions cut 9 bases from V and 2 bases from J, with 20 bases between. Germline assignment: CDR1 LNHDA and CDR2 SQIVND (reference sequence). This CDR3 has 16 residues. The library had UMIs added by 3' ligation of an oligonucleotide to TCR cDNA. This clonotype has ten or more counts.

The source of this sequence is a male donor in good health. The chain carries TRBV19 and TRBJ1-5; no clear D. The CDR3 protein is CASRGPPGVGNQPQHF. CDR3 nucleotides: TGTGCCAGCCGCGGCCCTCCAGGCGTTGGCAATCAGCCCCAGCATTTT.